The table lists the clone carrying this TCR beta chain with a few counts. The CDR3 has 18 amino acids. Per the germline V gene, CDR1 is SNHLY and CDR2 is FYNNEI. The V end was cut by 5 bases, the J end by 0 bases, with 17 bases between. The data were taken from a study of control samples from healthy donors and cancer patients. TCRdb's copy holds only in-frame clones and misses some; the assay was immunoSEQ multiplex PCR. Of approximately 82,000 clones in the sample, around 87% were seen once. The J gene is TRBJ1-6, the V gene TRBV2; D might be TRBD1 (5 bases). The sequence derives from a middle-aged man in good health. The sample taken for sequencing was blood. The DNA for the CDR3 is TGTGCCAGCAGTACTACCCTCGGGGGTACCTCCTATAATTCACCCCTCCACTTT. Residues: CASSTTLGGTSYNSPLHF.